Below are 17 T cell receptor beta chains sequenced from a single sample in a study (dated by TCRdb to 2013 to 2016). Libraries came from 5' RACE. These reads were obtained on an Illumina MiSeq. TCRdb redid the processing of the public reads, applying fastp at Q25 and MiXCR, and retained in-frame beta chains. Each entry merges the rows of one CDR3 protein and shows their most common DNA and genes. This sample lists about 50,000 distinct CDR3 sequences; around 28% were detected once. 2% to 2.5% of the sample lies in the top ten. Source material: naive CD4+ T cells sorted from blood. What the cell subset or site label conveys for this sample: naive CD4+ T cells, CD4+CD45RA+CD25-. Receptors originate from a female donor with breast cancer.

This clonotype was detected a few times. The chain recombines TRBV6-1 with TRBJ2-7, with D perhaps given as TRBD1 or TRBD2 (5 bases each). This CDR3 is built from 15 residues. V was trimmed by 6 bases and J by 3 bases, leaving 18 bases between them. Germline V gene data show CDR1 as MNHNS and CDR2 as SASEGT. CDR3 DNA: TGTGCCAGCAGATGGGACGCGCACATTCTCTACGAGCAGTACTTC. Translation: CASRWDAHILYEQYF.

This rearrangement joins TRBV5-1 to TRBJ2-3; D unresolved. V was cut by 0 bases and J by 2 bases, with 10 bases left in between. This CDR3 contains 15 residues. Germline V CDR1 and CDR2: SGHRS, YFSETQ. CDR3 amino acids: CASSLGQVNTDTQYF. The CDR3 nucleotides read TGCGCCAGCAGCTTGGGGCAGGTTAACACAGATACGCAGTATTTT. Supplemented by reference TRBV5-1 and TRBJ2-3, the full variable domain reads KAGVTQTPRYLIKTRGQQVTLSCSPISGHRSVSWYQQTPGQGLQFLFEYFSETQRNKGNFPGRFSGRQFSNSRSEMNVSTLELGDSALYLCASSLGQVNTDTQYFGPGTRLTVL.

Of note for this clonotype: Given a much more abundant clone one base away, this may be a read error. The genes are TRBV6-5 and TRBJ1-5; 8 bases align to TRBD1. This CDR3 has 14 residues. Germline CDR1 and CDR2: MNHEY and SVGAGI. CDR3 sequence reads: CTSRGQGLGEPQHF. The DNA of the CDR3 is TGTACCAGCAGAGGACAGGGATTGGGTGAGCCCCAGCATTTT.

The CDR3 region is CASSLGGIWDTEAFF. As DNA, the CDR3 is TGTGCCAGCAGCTTAGGCGGTATTTGGGACACTGAAGCTTTCTTT. The genes are TRBV7-2 and TRBJ1-1; D not resolved. Germline V gene data show CDR1 as SGHTA and CDR2 as FQGNSA. The CDR3 extends over 15 amino acids. V lost 1 base to trimming and J lost 3 bases, with 12 bases between them.

CDR3 DNA sequence: TGTGCCAGCAGCTTAGCCGGGACAAGGGCTAACTATGGCTACACCTTC. Amino acid sequence: CASSLAGTRANYGYTF. The chain couples TRBV7-2 to TRBJ1-2, with D perhaps TRBD1 (6 bases). The CDR3 extends over 16 amino acids. V lost 0 bases to trimming and J lost 0 bases, with 11 bases between them. Germline-derived CDR1 and CDR2 are SGHTA and FQGNSA.

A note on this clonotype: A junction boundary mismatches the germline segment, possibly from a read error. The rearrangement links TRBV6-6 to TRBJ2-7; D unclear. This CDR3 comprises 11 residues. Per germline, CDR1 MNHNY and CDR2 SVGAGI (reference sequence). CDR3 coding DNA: TGTGCCAGCAAGGGCTCCTACGGGCAGTACTTC. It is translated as CASKGSYGQYF.

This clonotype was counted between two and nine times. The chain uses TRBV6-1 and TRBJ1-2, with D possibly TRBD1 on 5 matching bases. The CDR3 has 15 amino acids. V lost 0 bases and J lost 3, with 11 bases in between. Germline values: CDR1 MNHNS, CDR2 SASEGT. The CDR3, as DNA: TGTGCCAGCAGTGAAGCACGAGGGGCCTACTATGGCTACACCTTC. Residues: CASSEARGAYYGYTF.

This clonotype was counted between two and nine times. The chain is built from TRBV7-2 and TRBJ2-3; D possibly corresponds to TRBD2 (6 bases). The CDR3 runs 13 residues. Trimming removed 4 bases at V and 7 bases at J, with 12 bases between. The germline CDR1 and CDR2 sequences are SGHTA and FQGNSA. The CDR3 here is CASSWEEKNTQYF. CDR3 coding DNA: TGTGCCAGCAGCTGGGAGGAAAAAAATACGCAGTATTTT. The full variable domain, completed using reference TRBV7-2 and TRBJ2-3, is GAGVSQSPSNKVTEKGKDVELRCDPISGHTALYWYRQSLGQGLEFLIYFQGNSAPDKSGLPSDRFSAERTGGSVSTLTIQRTQQEDSAVYLCASSWEEKNTQYFGPGTRLTVL.

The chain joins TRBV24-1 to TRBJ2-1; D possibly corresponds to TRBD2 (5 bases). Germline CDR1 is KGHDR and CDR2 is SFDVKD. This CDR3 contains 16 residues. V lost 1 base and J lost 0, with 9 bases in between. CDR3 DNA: TGTGCCACCAGTGATTTAGCGGCGAGCTCCTACAATGAGCAGTTCTTC. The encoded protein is CATSDLAASSYNEQFF.

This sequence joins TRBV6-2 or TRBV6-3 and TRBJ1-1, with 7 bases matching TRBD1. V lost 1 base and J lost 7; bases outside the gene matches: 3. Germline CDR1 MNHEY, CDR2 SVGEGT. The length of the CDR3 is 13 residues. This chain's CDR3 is CASSYLTGYEAFF. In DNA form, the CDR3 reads TGTGCCAGCAGTTACTTGACAGGGTATGAAGCTTTCTTT.

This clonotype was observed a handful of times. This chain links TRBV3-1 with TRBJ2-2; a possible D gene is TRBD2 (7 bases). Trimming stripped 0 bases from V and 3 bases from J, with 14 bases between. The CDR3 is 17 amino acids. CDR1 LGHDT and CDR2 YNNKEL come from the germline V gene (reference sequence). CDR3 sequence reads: CASSQEGGGADTGELFF. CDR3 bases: TGTGCCAGCAGCCAAGAGGGCGGGGGCGCGGACACCGGGGAGCTGTTTTTT.

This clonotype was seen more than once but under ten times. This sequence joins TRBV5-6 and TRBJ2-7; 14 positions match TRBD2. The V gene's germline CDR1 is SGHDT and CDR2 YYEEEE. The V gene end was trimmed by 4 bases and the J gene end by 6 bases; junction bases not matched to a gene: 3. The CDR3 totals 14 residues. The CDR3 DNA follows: TGTGCCAGCAGCCGACTAGCGGGAGGGCCCGAGCAGTACTTC. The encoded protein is CASSRLAGGPEQYF. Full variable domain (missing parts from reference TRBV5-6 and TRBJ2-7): DAGVTQSPTHLIKTRGQQVTLRCSPKSGHDTVSWYQQALGQGPQFIFQYYEEEERQRGNFPDRFSGHQFPNYSSELNVNALLLGDSALYLCASSRLAGGPEQYFGPGTRLTVT.

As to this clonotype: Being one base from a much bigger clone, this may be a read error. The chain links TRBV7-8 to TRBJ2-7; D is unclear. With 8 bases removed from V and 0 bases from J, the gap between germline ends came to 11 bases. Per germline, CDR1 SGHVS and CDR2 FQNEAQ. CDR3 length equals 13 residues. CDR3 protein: CASGLSTSYEQYF. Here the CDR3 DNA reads TGTGCCAGCGGCCTATCAACCTCCTACGAGCAGTACTTC.

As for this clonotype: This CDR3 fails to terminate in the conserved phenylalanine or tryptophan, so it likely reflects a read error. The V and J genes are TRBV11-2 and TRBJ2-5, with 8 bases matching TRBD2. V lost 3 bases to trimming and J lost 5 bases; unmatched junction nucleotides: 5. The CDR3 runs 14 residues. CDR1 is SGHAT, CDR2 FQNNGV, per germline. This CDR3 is CASSLYGGAETQYS. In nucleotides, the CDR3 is TGTGCCAGCAGCTTGTACGGGGGGGCGGAGACCCAGTACTCC.

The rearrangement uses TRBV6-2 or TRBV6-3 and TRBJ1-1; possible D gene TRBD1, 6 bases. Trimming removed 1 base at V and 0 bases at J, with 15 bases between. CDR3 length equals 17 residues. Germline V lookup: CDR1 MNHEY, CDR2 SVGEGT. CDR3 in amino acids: CASSYLAEGTLNTEAFF. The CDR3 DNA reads TGTGCCAGCAGTTACTTAGCGGAAGGGACACTGAACACTGAAGCTTTCTTT.

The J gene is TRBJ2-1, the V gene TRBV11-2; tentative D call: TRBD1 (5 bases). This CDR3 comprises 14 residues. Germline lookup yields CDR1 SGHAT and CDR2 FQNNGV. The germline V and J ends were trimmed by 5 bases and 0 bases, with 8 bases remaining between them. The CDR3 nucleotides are TGTGCCAGCAGCACTGACAGCTCCTACAATGAGCAGTTCTTC. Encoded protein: CASSTDSSYNEQFF.

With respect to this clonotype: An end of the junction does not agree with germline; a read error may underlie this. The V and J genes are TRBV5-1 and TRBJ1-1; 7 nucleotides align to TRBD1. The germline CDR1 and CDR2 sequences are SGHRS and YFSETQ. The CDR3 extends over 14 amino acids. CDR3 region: CASSDGTENTETFF. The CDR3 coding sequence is TGCGCCAGCAGCGACGGGACAGAGAACACTGAAACTTTCTTT. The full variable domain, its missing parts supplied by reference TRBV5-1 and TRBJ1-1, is KAGVTQTPRYLIKTRGQQVTLSCSPISGHRSVSWYQQTPGQGLQFLFEYFSETQRNKGNFPGRFSGRQFSNSRSEMNVSTLELGDSALYLCASSDGTENTETFFGQGTRLTVV.